The source of this TCR beta chain is a study of OX40 agonist ivuxolimab in advanced cancers. Study findings and constraints: CD4+ T cells averaged fewer expanded clones than CD8+ T cells. Antigen specificity was not determined for the expanded peripheral T cells.

Blood was sampled at baseline, cycle 4 day 1, and cycle 7 day 1. About this clone: What it binds is unknown.

The germline V and J ends were trimmed by 4 bases and 1 base, with 4 bases remaining between them. CDR3 size: 12 residues. Per the germline V gene, CDR1 is MNHEY and CDR2 is SVGAGI. TCRdb's copy holds only in-frame clones and misses some; the assay was immunoSEQ multiplex PCR. The table includes some 60,000 clones, 80% to 90% detected once. The genes are TRBV6-5 and TRBJ1-1, with no clear D. The TCR was taken from an adult with an advanced solid tumor such as melanoma, head and neck, liver or kidney cancer. The sample in question was CD4+ or CD8+ T cells sorted from blood, obtained in a trial of the OX40 agonist ivuxolimab. The DNA for the CDR3 is TGTGCCAGCAGTTCGACGAACACTGAAGCTTTCTTT. Translating it yields CASSSTNTEAFF.